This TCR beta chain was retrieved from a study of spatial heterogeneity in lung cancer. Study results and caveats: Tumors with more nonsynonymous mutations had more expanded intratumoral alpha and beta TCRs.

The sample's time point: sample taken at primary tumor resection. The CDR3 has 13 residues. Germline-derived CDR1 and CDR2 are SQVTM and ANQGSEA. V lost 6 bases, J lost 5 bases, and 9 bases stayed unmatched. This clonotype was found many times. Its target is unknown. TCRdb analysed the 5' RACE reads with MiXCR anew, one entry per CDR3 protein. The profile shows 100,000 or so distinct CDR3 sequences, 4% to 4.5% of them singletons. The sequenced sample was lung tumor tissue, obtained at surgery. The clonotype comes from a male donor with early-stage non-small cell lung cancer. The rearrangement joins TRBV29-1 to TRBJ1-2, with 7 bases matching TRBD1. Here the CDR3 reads CSVEGTVVYGYTF. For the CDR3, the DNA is TGCAGCGTCGAGGGGACAGTGGTTTATGGCTACACCTTC.